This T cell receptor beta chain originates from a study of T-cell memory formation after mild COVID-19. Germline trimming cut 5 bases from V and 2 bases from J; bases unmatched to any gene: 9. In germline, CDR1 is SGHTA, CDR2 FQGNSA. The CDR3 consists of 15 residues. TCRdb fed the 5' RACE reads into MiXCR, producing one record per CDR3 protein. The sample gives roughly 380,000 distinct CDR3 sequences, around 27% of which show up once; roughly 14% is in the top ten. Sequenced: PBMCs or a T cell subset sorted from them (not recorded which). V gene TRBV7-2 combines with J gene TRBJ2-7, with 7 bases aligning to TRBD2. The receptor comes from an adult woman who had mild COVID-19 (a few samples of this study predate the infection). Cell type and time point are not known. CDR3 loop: CASSHGASGTYEQYF. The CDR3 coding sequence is TGTGCCAGCAGCCATGGGGCTAGCGGCACCTACGAGCAGTACTTC.